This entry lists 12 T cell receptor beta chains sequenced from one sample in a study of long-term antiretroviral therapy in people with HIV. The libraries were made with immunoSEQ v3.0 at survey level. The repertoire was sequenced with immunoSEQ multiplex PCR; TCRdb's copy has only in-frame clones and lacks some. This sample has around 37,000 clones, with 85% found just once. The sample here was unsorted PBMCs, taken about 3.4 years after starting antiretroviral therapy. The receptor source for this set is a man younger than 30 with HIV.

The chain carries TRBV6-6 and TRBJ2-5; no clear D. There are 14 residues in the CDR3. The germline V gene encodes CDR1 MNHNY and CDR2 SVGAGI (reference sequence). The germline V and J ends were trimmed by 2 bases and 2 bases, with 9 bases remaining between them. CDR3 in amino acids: CASSYLQTQETQYF. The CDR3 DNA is TGTGCCAGCAGTTACCTCCAGACTCAAGAGACCCAGTACTTC.

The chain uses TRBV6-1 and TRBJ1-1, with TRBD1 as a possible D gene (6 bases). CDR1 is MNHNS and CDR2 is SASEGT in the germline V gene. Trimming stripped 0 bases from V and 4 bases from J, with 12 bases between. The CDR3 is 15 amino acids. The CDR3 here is CASSEAELGGTEAFF. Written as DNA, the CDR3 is TGTGCCAGCAGTGAAGCTGAGTTAGGGGGCACTGAAGCTTTCTTT.

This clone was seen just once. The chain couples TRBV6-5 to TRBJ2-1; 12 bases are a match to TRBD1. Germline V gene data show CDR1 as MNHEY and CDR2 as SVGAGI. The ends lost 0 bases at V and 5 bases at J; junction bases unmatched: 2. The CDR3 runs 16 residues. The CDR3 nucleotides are TGTGCCAGCAGTTACTCCGGGACAGGGGGCCACAATGAGCAGTTCTTC. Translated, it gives CASSYSGTGGHNEQFF.

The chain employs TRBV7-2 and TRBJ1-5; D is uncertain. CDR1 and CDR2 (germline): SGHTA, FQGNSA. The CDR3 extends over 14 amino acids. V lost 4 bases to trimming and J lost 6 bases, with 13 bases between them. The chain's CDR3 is CASSSRGGSQPQHF. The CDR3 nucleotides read TGTGCCAGCAGCTCGCGGGGAGGGAGTCAGCCCCAGCATTTT.

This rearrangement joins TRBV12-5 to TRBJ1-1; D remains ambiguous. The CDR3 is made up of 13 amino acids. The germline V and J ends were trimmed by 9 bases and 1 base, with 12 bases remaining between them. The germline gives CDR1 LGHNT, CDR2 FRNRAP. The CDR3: CASSRGSNTEAFF. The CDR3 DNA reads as TGTGCTAGCTCACGAGGATCGAACACTGAAGCTTTCTTT.

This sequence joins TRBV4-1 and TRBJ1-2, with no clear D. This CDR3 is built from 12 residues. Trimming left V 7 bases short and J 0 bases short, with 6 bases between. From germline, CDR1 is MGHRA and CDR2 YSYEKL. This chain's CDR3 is CASKKSNYGYTF. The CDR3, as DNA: TGCGCCAGCAAGAAATCTAACTATGGCTACACCTTC.

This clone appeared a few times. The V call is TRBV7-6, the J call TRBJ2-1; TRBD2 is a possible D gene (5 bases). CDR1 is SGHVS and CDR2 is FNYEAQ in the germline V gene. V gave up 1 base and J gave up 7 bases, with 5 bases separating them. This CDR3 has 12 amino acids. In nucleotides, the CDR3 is TGTGCCAGCAGCTTAGGGGAGAATGAGCAGTTCTTC. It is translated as CASSLGENEQFF.

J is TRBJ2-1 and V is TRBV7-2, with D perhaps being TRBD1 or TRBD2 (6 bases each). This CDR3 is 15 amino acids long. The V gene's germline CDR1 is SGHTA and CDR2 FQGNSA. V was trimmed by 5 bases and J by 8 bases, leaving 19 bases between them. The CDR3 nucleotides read TGTGCCAGCAGCCCCTACGGGGGCCAGAAGGATGAGCAGTTCTTC. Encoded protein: CASSPYGGQKDEQFF.

This CDR3 is CASSDGTGKVNTEAFF. As DNA, the CDR3 is TGTGCCAGCAGTGACGGGACAGGAAAGGTGAACACTGAAGCTTTCTTT. V and J are TRBV6-4 and TRBJ1-1, with 8 bases lining up with TRBD1. Germline CDR1 MRHNA, CDR2 SNTAGT. V gave up 2 bases and J gave up 0 bases; unmatched junction bases: 5. The CDR3 sequence is 16 residues long.

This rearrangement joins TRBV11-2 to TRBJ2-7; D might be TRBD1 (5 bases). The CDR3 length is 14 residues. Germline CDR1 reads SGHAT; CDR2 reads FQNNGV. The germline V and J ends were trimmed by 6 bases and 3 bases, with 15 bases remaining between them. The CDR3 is CASSGHRQFYEQYF. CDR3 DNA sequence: TGTGCCAGCAGTGGTCACCGACAGTTCTACGAGCAGTACTTC.

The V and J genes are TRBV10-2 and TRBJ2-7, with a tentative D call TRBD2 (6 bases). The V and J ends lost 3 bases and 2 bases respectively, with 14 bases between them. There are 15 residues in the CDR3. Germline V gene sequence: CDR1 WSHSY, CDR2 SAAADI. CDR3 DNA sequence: TGCGCCAGCAGTGAAGGAGGGTTTTACCCCTACGAGCAGTACTTC. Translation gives CASSEGGFYPYEQYF.

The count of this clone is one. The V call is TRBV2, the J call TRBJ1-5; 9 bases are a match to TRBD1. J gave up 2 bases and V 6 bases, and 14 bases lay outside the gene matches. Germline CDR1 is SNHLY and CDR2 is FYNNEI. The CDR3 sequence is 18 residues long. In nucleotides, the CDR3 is TGTGCCAGCAGGCCCGGGACAGGGACACCCTGGCGCAATCAGCCCCAGCATTTT. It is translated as CASRPGTGTPWRNQPQHF. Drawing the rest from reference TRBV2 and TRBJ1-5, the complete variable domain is EPEVTQTPSHQVTQMGQEVILRCVPISNHLYFYWYRQILGQKVEFLVSFYNNEISEKSEIFDDQFSVERPDGSNFTLKIRSTKLEDSAMYFCASRPGTGTPWRNQPQHFGDGTRLSIL.